These 18 T cell receptor beta chains share one sample of origin, sequenced in a study of CD8+CD57+ T cells in acquired aplastic anemia. Genomic DNA provided the template from which TCR beta VDJ and CDR3 profiles were obtained. TCRdb passed the reads through MiXCR, listing each CDR3 protein once. The sample holds about 80,000 distinct CDR3 sequences, around 44% seen once. Sequenced input: sorted CD4+, CD8+, or CD8+CD57+ T cells (not recorded which) from PBMCs. Receptors originate from a human donor in good health, serving as a control.

The rearrangement links TRBV2 to TRBJ2-1; TRBD1 agrees at 10 bases. Germline lookup yields CDR1 SNHLY and CDR2 FYNNEI. Trimming removed 6 bases from V and 6 bases from J; junction bases left unmatched: 5. This CDR3 has 14 amino acids. The CDR3 here is CASSRWTGGNEQFF. The CDR3 DNA reads as TGTGCCAGCAGCCGATGGACAGGGGGCAATGAGCAGTTCTTC.

This clonotype was counted at least ten times. The chain joins TRBV2 to TRBJ2-5; D possibly corresponds to TRBD2 (6 bases). Germline CDR1 SNHLY, CDR2 FYNNEI. The CDR3 has 14 residues. V lost 4 bases and J 2 bases, leaving 11 bases between the germline ends. Here the CDR3 reads CASSGDWRQETQYF. The CDR3 nucleotides are TGTGCCAGCAGTGGGGACTGGCGGCAAGAGACCCAGTACTTC.

This sequence joins TRBV25-1 and TRBJ2-3; D perhaps matches TRBD1 (5 bases). Germline-derived CDR1 and CDR2 are MGHDK and SYGVNS. V shed 5 bases and J shed 1 base, with 16 bases lying between them. The CDR3 loop spans 16 amino acids. The chain's CDR3 is CASSPLGRGGTDTQYF. CDR3 nucleotide sequence: TGTGCCAGCAGTCCTTTAGGTAGGGGTGGCACAGATACGCAGTATTTT. Variable domain in full (rest from reference TRBV25-1 and TRBJ2-3): EADIYQTPRYLVIGTGKKITLECSQTMGHDKMYWYQQDPGMELHLIHYSYGVNSTEKGDLSSESTVSRIRTEHFPLTLESARPSHTSQYLCASSPLGRGGTDTQYFGPGTRLTVL.

About this clonotype itself: The junction departs from the called germline gene at one end, perhaps through a read error. The V and J genes are TRBV7-6 and TRBJ2-7; maybe TRBD2 (5 bases). This CDR3 spans 14 amino acids. The V gene's germline CDR1 is SGHVS and CDR2 FNYEAQ. The CDR3 loop reads CASSLARGPYEQCF. The CDR3 bases are TGTGCCAGCAGCCTGGCCAGAGGGCCGTACGAGCAGTGCTTC.

This clonotype was found a few times. This chain joins TRBV24-1 and TRBJ2-5; the D gene could be TRBD1 or TRBD2 (5 bases each). The germline CDR1 and CDR2 sequences are KGHDR and SFDVKD. The CDR3 covers 15 residues. V was shortened by 11 bases and J by 1 base, with 19 bases between the two germline ends. Here the CDR3 reads CASSQWDQPQETQYF. As DNA, the CDR3 is TGTGCCAGCTCCCAATGGGACCAGCCCCAAGAGACCCAGTACTTC.

This clonotype was detected many times. An end of the junction differs from the germline gene, which may be a read error. V and J are TRBV19 and TRBJ1-2; D gene uncertain. The CDR3 contains 11 residues. Germline-derived CDR1 and CDR2 are LNHDA and SQIVND (reference sequence). The CDR3 loop is CASSFATGYIF. For the CDR3, the DNA is TGTGCCAGTAGTTTCGCGACCGGCTACATCTTC.

This clonotype was seen repeatedly, ten times or more. This chain's CDR3 is CASSDTLYGYTF. Written as DNA, the CDR3 is TGTGCCAGTTCCGACACGCTTTATGGCTACACCTTC. The chain couples TRBV19 to TRBJ1-2; D not certain. Germline values: CDR1 LNHDA, CDR2 SQIVND (reference sequence). The CDR3 has 12 amino acids. Trimming took 8 bases from V and 5 from J, leaving 12 bases between them.

This clonotype has a count of ten or more. V gene TRBV12-3 or TRBV12-4 combines with J gene TRBJ1-2; a possible D gene is TRBD1 (6 bases). This CDR3 spans 12 amino acids. The germline V and J ends were trimmed by 5 bases and 2 bases, with 6 bases remaining between them. The CDR3 DNA follows: TGTGCCAGCAGTGGACAGAACTATGGCTACACCTTC. It encodes CASSGQNYGYTF.

This clonotype was seen at least ten times. The rearrangement joins TRBV10-3 to TRBJ2-7; D unresolved. Germline loops: CDR1 ENHRY, CDR2 SYGVKD. The CDR3 sequence is 17 residues long. Trimming removed 3 bases from V and 0 bases from J, with 18 bases in between. CDR3 sequence: CAISELPGAVISYEQYF. CDR3 DNA: TGTGCCATCAGTGAACTTCCGGGCGCCGTAATCTCCTACGAGCAGTACTTC.

This clonotype was recorded many times. The genes are TRBV7-8 and TRBJ1-1; D is uncertain. Trimming stripped 2 bases from V and 0 bases from J, with 10 bases between. The CDR3 is 15 residues long. Germline CDR1 and CDR2: SGHVS and FQNEAQ. The CDR3 DNA reads TGTGCCAGCAGCTTACGGGTCGACATGAACACTGAAGCTTTCTTT. It translates to CASSLRVDMNTEAFF.

This clonotype was detected many times. The chain carries TRBV2 and TRBJ1-3, with D unresolved. Trimming removed 3 bases at V and 4 bases at J, with 19 bases between. This CDR3 has 17 amino acids. The germline gives CDR1 SNHLY, CDR2 FYNNEI. This CDR3 is CASSEILGPAGGNTIYF. CDR3 nucleotides: TGTGCCAGCAGTGAGATACTCGGGCCGGCGGGAGGAAACACCATATATTTT.

This chain connects TRBV25-1 to TRBJ2-2, with D uncertain. From germline, CDR1 is MGHDK and CDR2 SYGVNS. V was clipped by 3 bases and J by 8 bases, with 7 bases between them. The length of the CDR3 is 12 residues. The CDR3 is CASSDRKGELFF. In DNA form, the CDR3 reads TGTGCCAGCAGTGACAGGAAGGGGGAGCTGTTTTTT.

This clonotype has a count of ten or more. The chain carries TRBV10-2 and TRBJ2-5; TRBD2 might be the D (5 bases). Looked up from germline, CDR1 is WSHSY and CDR2 is SAAADI. The CDR3 length is 14 residues. V lost 10 bases to trimming and J lost 4 bases, with 19 bases between them. In nucleotides, the CDR3 is TGCGCCACCACCCCCCCAGAAGGAGGAGAGACCCAGTACTTC. Its translation is CATTPPEGGETQYF.

This clonotype was seen at least ten times. CDR3 residues: CASSLVGSGNGYTF. Written as DNA, the CDR3 is TGTGCCAGCAGCTTAGTGGGGTCGGGGAATGGCTACACCTTC. The chain couples TRBV7-9 to TRBJ1-2, with D unresolved. The germline CDR1 and CDR2 sequences are SEHNR and FQNEAQ (reference sequence). CDR3 size: 14 residues. With 1 base removed from V and 6 bases from J, the gap between germline ends came to 12 bases. The variable domain in full, with the rest retrieved from reference TRBV7-9 and TRBJ1-2, is DTGVSQNPRHKITKRGQNVTFRCDPISEHNRLYWYRQTLGQGPEFLTYFQNEAQLEKSRLLSDRFSAERPKGSFSTLEIQRTEQGDSAMYLCASSLVGSGNGYTFGSGTRLTVV.

The rearrangement joins TRBV2 to TRBJ2-1, with 9 bases fitting TRBD2. Germline V CDR1 and CDR2: SNHLY, FYNNEI. This CDR3 has 17 amino acids. With V trimmed by 5 bases and J by 4 bases, 12 bases remained unmatched. CDR3 protein: CASSLLAGGLAYNEQFF. CDR3 coding DNA: TGTGCCAGCAGTTTATTGGCGGGGGGGCTCGCGTACAATGAGCAGTTCTTC.

The genes are TRBV29-1 and TRBJ1-1; 7 positions match TRBD1. This CDR3 has 17 residues. In germline, CDR1 is SQVTM, CDR2 ANQGSEA. Trimming removed 6 bases from V and 0 bases from J; junction bases left unmatched: 16. This chain's CDR3 is CSVGGGGGQGLNTEAFF. Written as DNA, the CDR3 is TGCAGCGTAGGAGGGGGAGGGGGCCAAGGACTGAACACTGAAGCTTTCTTT.

A remark on this clonotype: One junction end disagrees with the germline gene, perhaps due to a read error. The chain couples TRBV19 to TRBJ2-1; D may match TRBD1 or TRBD2 (5 bases each). The V gene's germline CDR1 is LNHDA and CDR2 SQIVND (reference sequence). The CDR3 runs 14 residues. The CDR3 nucleotides read TGTGCCAGTAGTTTTTCCGGGACCCTCAATGGGCAGTTCTTC. It yields the protein CASSFSGTLNGQFF.

The J gene is TRBJ1-3, the V gene TRBV19, with D perhaps TRBD1 (6 bases). Between the trimmed V and J ends, which lost 2 bases and 7 bases, there was a span of 12 bases. Germline loops: CDR1 LNHDA, CDR2 SQIVND (reference sequence). CDR3 length: 14 amino acids. CDR3 sequence reads: CASSISQGRNTIYF. In DNA form, the CDR3 reads TGTGCCAGTAGTATATCCCAGGGGAGGAACACCATATATTTT.